These 27 T cell receptor beta chains were all obtained from the same sample, sequenced in a study of T cells in Graves' hyperthyroidism and ophthalmopathy. RNA transcripts served as the template for amplifying TCR beta CDR3 regions. HTBI primers drove first-round RT-PCR of the TCR CDR3. TCRdb processed the multiplex PCR reads anew with MiXCR; each CDR3 protein has one entry. The table lists around 420,000 distinct CDR3 sequences, approximately 15% of them singletons, with over 12% in the top ten. The sample was blood. Receptors originate from a woman under 30 with Graves' hyperthyroidism.

This clonotype showed up just a few times. The chain uses TRBV20-1 and TRBJ1-5; a possible D gene is TRBD1 (5 bases). CDR1 is DFQATT, CDR2 SNEGSKA, per germline (reference sequence). The CDR3 consists of 15 residues. Between the trimmed V and J ends, which lost 1 base and 6 bases, there was a span of 16 bases. The CDR3 loop is CSARAIRGFLQPQHF. CDR3 in DNA: TGCAGTGCTAGAGCCATTCGGGGGTTTCTTCAGCCCCAGCATTTT.

The V gene is TRBV12-3 or TRBV12-4, the J gene TRBJ1-1; D is possibly TRBD1 (5 bases). Trimming left V 4 bases short and J 6 bases short, with 15 bases between. This CDR3 is built from 14 residues. The chain's CDR3 is CASSYSTRAPEAFF. CDR3 DNA: TGTGCCAGCAGTTACTCAACCAGGGCCCCTGAAGCTTTCTTT.

This clonotype was recorded many times. The rearrangement joins TRBV7-2 to TRBJ2-3; TRBD1 matches 8 bases. This CDR3 has 14 residues. Germline V lookup: CDR1 SGHTA, CDR2 FQGNSA. The junction had 4 bases not matched to a gene; V was cut back by 7 bases and J by 1 base. CDR3 protein: CASTPGQGTDTQYF. DNA for the CDR3: TGTGCCAGCACCCCGGGACAGGGCACAGATACGCAGTATTTT.

A note on this clonotype: A read error may be the cause here, since a much bigger clone is one base away. The CDR3 nucleotides read TGTGCCAGCAGTTTAGGTTCGGGGGTGGCAGATGCGCAGTATTTT. Protein product: CASSLGSGVADAQYF. V and J are TRBV28 and TRBJ2-3, with D perhaps TRBD2 (6 bases). Germline assignment: CDR1 MDHEN and CDR2 SYDVKM. The CDR3 contains 15 residues.

CDR3 residues: CASSGGLAGGADTQYF. CDR3 coding DNA: TGTGCCAGCAGCGGGGGACTAGCGGGGGGCGCAGATACGCAGTATTTT. The chain has TRBV7-6 and TRBJ2-3, with TRBD2 matching over 15 bases. Per germline, CDR1 SGHVS and CDR2 FNYEAQ. J lost 4 bases, V lost 5 bases, and 4 bases had no gene match. The CDR3 extends over 16 amino acids.

This clonotype was seen repeatedly, ten times or more. V usage is TRBV28 and J usage is TRBJ2-2, with 14 nucleotides matching TRBD2. Trimming at V came to 3 bases and at J to 6 bases, leaving 6 bases not matched to a gene. Per the germline V gene, CDR1 is MDHEN and CDR2 is SYDVKM. This CDR3 spans 17 amino acids. The DNA of the CDR3 is TGTGCCAGCAGTTTGCCGGGACTAGCGGGAGACGCCGGGGAGCTGTTTTTT. Translated, it gives CASSLPGLAGDAGELFF.

This clonotype has at least ten counts. V usage is TRBV20-1 and J usage is TRBJ2-3, with D perhaps TRBD2 (5 bases). The V gene lost 6 bases and the J gene lost 2 bases, with 12 bases spanning the gap. The germline CDR1 and CDR2 sequences are DFQATT and SNEGSKA (reference sequence). The CDR3 totals 13 residues. CDR3 sequence reads: CSAYGENTDTQYF. DNA of the CDR3: TGCAGTGCGTACGGGGAGAACACAGATACGCAGTATTTT.

This sequence joins TRBV20-1 and TRBJ1-2; 8 bases agree with TRBD1. This CDR3 has 14 amino acids. The ends lost 6 bases at V and 5 bases at J; junction bases unmatched: 11. Germline CDR1 DFQATT, CDR2 SNEGSKA (reference sequence). CDR3 loop: CSATKMTGDYGYTF. Written as DNA, the CDR3 is TGCAGTGCCACGAAAATGACAGGGGATTATGGCTACACCTTC.

The table lists this clonotype with many counts. The gene calls are TRBV20-1 and TRBJ2-7; 8 bases map to TRBD2. Losses at the gene ends were 3 bases for V and 2 bases for J; bases not matched to a gene: 15. The CDR3 contains 17 residues. Germline V gives CDR1 DFQATT, CDR2 SNEGSKA (reference sequence). The CDR3 nucleotides are TGCAGTGCTAGGTCGCCGGGAGGGCCTCTAGCCCCCTACGAGCAGTACTTC. This gives the protein CSARSPGGPLAPYEQYF.

The sample holds a few counts of this clonotype. The rearrangement uses TRBV18 and TRBJ1-5, with D possibly TRBD1 on 6 matching bases. V lost 8 bases to trimming and J lost 5 bases, with 16 bases between them. The germline gives CDR1 KGHSH, CDR2 LQKENI. This CDR3 spans 14 amino acids. CDR3 loop: CASPKGGGDQPQHF. In DNA, the CDR3 is TGTGCCAGCCCCAAGGGGGGGGGCGATCAGCCCCAGCATTTT.

At least ten counts were recorded for this clonotype. This rearrangement joins TRBV7-3 to TRBJ2-5; a possible D gene is TRBD1 (6 bases). The CDR3 runs 15 residues. The V gene's germline CDR1 is SGHTA and CDR2 FQGTGA. The V gene lost 5 bases and the J gene lost 1 base, with 14 bases spanning the gap. The CDR3 region has the DNA TGTGCCAGCAGCAAAGCCGGACAGATCCAAGAGACCCAGTACTTC. It encodes CASSKAGQIQETQYF.

This clonotype occurred a few times. This sequence joins TRBV5-4 and TRBJ2-6, with TRBD2 as a possible D gene (6 bases). In germline, CDR1 is SGHNT, CDR2 YYREEE (reference sequence). The ends were cut back, 4 bases at V and 2 bases at J, with 10 bases in the middle. CDR3 length: 15 amino acids. CDR3: CASSRGRAGANVLTF. CDR3 in DNA: TGTGCCAGCAGCCGGGGGAGAGCTGGGGCCAACGTCCTGACTTTC. The variable domain in full, with the rest retrieved from reference TRBV5-4 and TRBJ2-6, is ETGVTQSPTHLIKTRGQQVTLRCSSQSGHNTVSWYQQALGQGPQFIFQYYREEENGRGNFPPRFSGLQFPNYSSELNVNALELDDSALYLCASSRGRAGANVLTFGAGSRLTVL.

The rearrangement joins TRBV19 to TRBJ1-5, with 10 bases identical to TRBD1. This CDR3 has 14 residues. Trimming removed 6 bases from V and 6 bases from J; junction bases left unmatched: 5. Per the germline V gene, CDR1 is LNHDA and CDR2 is SQIVND (reference sequence). The CDR3 sequence is CASSPDRGRQPQHF. CDR3 nucleotides: TGTGCCAGTAGCCCAGACAGGGGGCGTCAGCCCCAGCATTTT.

This clonotype was seen a few times. V usage is TRBV12-3 or TRBV12-4 and J usage is TRBJ2-7; 10 bases fit TRBD1. The CDR3 has 15 residues. The V and J ends lost 2 bases and 4 bases, in that order; junction bases with no gene match: 5. This CDR3 reads CASSLPPGQGYEQYF. The CDR3 nucleotides are TGTGCCAGCAGTTTACCCCCGGGACAGGGGTACGAGCAGTACTTC.

The table lists this clonotype with a few counts. The chain is built from TRBV7-2 and TRBJ2-2; 7 bases agree with TRBD2. Losses at the gene ends were 3 bases for V and 2 bases for J; bases not matched to a gene: 3. The CDR3 is 15 amino acids. Germline loops: CDR1 SGHTA, CDR2 FQGNSA. The CDR3 nucleotides read TGTGCCAGCAGCTTTAGCGGGCTAAACACCGGGGAGCTGTTTTTT. This codes for CASSFSGLNTGELFF.

This clonotype occurred many times. The rearrangement links TRBV5-1 to TRBJ1-1; D perhaps matches TRBD1 (5 bases). Germline-derived CDR1 and CDR2 are SGHRS and YFSETQ. The CDR3 runs to 16 residues. V was trimmed by 0 bases and J by 3 bases, leaving 15 bases between them. The CDR3 here is CASSLGAGYGDTEAFF. The CDR3 DNA reads TGCGCCAGCAGCTTGGGGGCAGGGTATGGAGACACTGAAGCTTTCTTT.

This rearrangement joins TRBV7-2 to TRBJ1-2, with a weak D call TRBD1 (5 bases). The CDR3 is 14 residues long. V was shortened by 1 base and J by 6 bases, with 12 bases between the two germline ends. Germline V CDR1 and CDR2: SGHTA, FQGNSA. CDR3 residues: CASSLGSWGNGYTF. CDR3 bases: TGTGCCAGCAGCTTAGGGAGTTGGGGGAATGGCTACACCTTC.

V usage is TRBV9 and J usage is TRBJ1-4, with a weak D call TRBD1 (6 bases). The CDR3 covers 16 residues. From germline, CDR1 is SGDLS and CDR2 YYNGEE. V was trimmed by 0 bases and J by 5 bases, leaving 14 bases between them. CDR3 in DNA: TGTGCCAGCAGCGTAGATTCGGGGGCAGAAAATGAAAAACTGTTTTTT. It codes for CASSVDSGAENEKLFF.

The rearrangement uses TRBV12-3 or TRBV12-4 and TRBJ2-2; no clear D. CDR3 length equals 14 residues. Trimming took 3 bases from V and 2 from J, leaving 7 bases between them. The CDR3 DNA follows: TGTGCCAGCAGTTTCGACTTAAACACCGGGGAGCTGTTTTTT. It specifies CASSFDLNTGELFF.

The chain recombines TRBV6-2 or TRBV6-3 with TRBJ2-7; D call uncertain. The CDR3 runs 13 residues. Trimming stripped 2 bases from V and 3 bases from J, with 8 bases between. Germline V CDR1 and CDR2: MNHEY, SVGEGT. For the CDR3, the DNA is TGTGCCAGCAGTTACGCGGATTACTACGAGCAGTACTTC. It is translated as CASSYADYYEQYF.

V is TRBV6-2 or TRBV6-3 and J is TRBJ2-7, with 8 bases aligning to TRBD1. The CDR3 contains 14 residues. V trimming: 2 bases; J trimming: 4 bases; junction bases outside the gene matches: 4. The V gene's germline CDR1 is MNHEY and CDR2 SVGEGT. The CDR3 bases are TGTGCCAGCAGTTACACCACAGGGGGATACGAGCAGTACTTC. Its protein is CASSYTTGGYEQYF.

This clonotype occurred a few times. This chain joins TRBV18 and TRBJ2-3; D may be TRBD1 or TRBD2 (5 bases each). V lost 3 bases to trimming and J lost 2 bases, with 15 bases between them. Germline V gene sequence: CDR1 KGHSH, CDR2 LQKENI. The CDR3 totals 16 residues. CDR3 protein: CASSPPGLSPTDTQYF. The CDR3 DNA sequence: TGTGCCAGCTCACCTCCGGGGCTGTCCCCCACAGATACGCAGTATTTT.

This clonotype was found a few times. The chain links TRBV24-1 to TRBJ2-2; a possible D gene is TRBD1 (5 bases). This CDR3 has 15 residues. Trimming removed 2 bases at V and 4 bases at J, with 10 bases between. Per the germline V gene, CDR1 is KGHDR and CDR2 is SFDVKD. This CDR3 is CATSDSIQVTGELFF. CDR3 in DNA: TGTGCCACCAGTGATTCGATACAGGTCACCGGGGAGCTGTTTTTT.

Only a few counts were recorded for this clonotype. The chain joins TRBV6-2 or TRBV6-3 to TRBJ2-1; a possible D gene is TRBD1 (6 bases). Deletions cut 2 bases from V and 3 bases from J, with 17 bases between. The CDR3 has 17 residues. Germline V lookup: CDR1 MNHEY, CDR2 SVGEGT. Here the CDR3 reads CASSYDNRVKGYNEQFF. The DNA of the CDR3 is TGTGCCAGCAGTTACGATAACAGGGTTAAGGGCTACAATGAGCAGTTCTTC.

V gene TRBV5-1 combines with J gene TRBJ2-7, with 7 bases fitting TRBD2. The CDR3 sequence is 15 residues long. V was clipped by 4 bases and J by 6 bases; unmatched bases: 13. CDR1 is SGHRS, CDR2 YFSETQ, per germline. The CDR3 region is CASSPGLRETIEQYF. In DNA, the CDR3 is TGCGCCAGCAGCCCTGGGCTGCGGGAGACTATCGAGCAGTACTTC.

Concerning this clonotype: A much larger clone is a single base away; this may be a read error. The V gene is TRBV5-6, the J gene TRBJ1-5, with D unresolved. The CDR3 length is 15 residues. Germline CDR1 reads SGHDT; CDR2 reads YYEEEE. The CDR3 nucleotides are TGTGCCAGCAGCTTTAATTGGGGAGCTAATCAGTCCCAGCATTTT. This sequence encodes CASSFNWGANQSQHF. The full variable domain, rest sourced from reference TRBV5-6 and TRBJ1-5, is DAGVTQSPTHLIKTRGQQVTLRCSPKSGHDTVSWYQQALGQGPQFIFQYYEEEERQRGNFPDRFSGHQFPNYSSELNVNALLLGDSALYLCASSFNWGANQSQHFGDGTRLSIL.

This clonotype was seen repeatedly, ten times or more. CDR3 in DNA: TGTGCCAGCAGTTACTCCAGGGGGCAAGAGACCCAGTACTTC. Its protein is CASSYSRGQETQYF. This chain connects TRBV6-2 or TRBV6-3 to TRBJ2-5; 7 bases line up with TRBD1. V dropped 0 bases and J dropped 2; count of bases not matched to a gene: 0. Germline assignment: CDR1 MNHEY and CDR2 SVGEGT. The CDR3 sequence is 14 residues long.